These 15 T cell receptor beta chains were sequenced from one sample in a study of cytomegalovirus exposure and HLA in healthy donors. PCR was performed using 60 Vbeta and 13 Jbeta primers. Method: immunoSEQ multiplex PCR; TCRdb's copy keeps in-frame clones and lacks some. The sample includes 110,000 to 150,000 clones, around 77% of them seen just once. Sequencing was done on a sample of PBMCs. The receptors derive from a man between 18 and 35 years old in good health and CMV-seronegative.

The chain couples TRBV19 to TRBJ1-1; D perhaps matches TRBD1 (5 bases). V lost 5 bases and J 2 bases, leaving 18 bases between the germline ends. From germline, CDR1 is LNHDA and CDR2 SQIVND (reference sequence). The CDR3 is made up of 16 amino acids. The CDR3 DNA is TGTGCCAGTAGTCATCAAGACAGTCGGATTAACACTGAAGCTTTCTTT. This sequence encodes CASSHQDSRINTEAFF. The variable domain in full, with the rest retrieved from reference TRBV19 and TRBJ1-1, is DGGITQSPKYLFRKEGQNVTLSCEQNLNHDAMYWYRQDPGQGLRLIYYSQIVNDFQKGDIAEGYSVSREKKESFPLTVTSAQKNPTAFYLCASSHQDSRINTEAFFGQGTRLTVV.

This chain uses TRBV7-9 with TRBJ1-2, with D unclear. The germline V gene has CDR1 SEHNR and CDR2 FQNEAQ (reference sequence). CDR3 length: 13 residues. The ends were cut back, 5 bases at V and 6 bases at J, with 13 bases in the middle. In DNA form, the CDR3 reads TGTGCCAGCAGCAAAGTCATGAGGGATGGCTACACCTTC. It translates to CASSKVMRDGYTF.

The genes are TRBV2 and TRBJ2-5; D is possibly TRBD1 (6 bases). The J call could be wrong; TRBJ2-7 is a better fit for the DNA end. Germline V gene data show CDR1 as SNHLY and CDR2 as FYNNEI. The CDR3 runs 14 residues. The CDR3 DNA follows: TGTGCCAGCGCAGGGGTCTTACACGCCTACGAGCAGTACTTC. This encodes CASAGVLHAYEQYF.

CDR3 protein: CASSFRNARGHTEAFF. The CDR3 nucleotides are TGTGCCAGCAGCTTTAGGAATGCGCGGGGCCACACTGAAGCTTTCTTT. The rearrangement uses TRBV7-9 and TRBJ1-1, with D perhaps matching TRBD1 (5 bases). V was shortened by 3 bases and J by 3 bases, with 17 bases between the two germline ends. CDR1 is SEHNR and CDR2 is FQNEAQ in the germline V gene (reference sequence). This CDR3 comprises 16 residues.

The chain combines TRBV19 with TRBJ2-5; TRBD2 agrees at 10 bases. This CDR3 spans 15 amino acids. Germline trimming cut 5 bases from V and 3 bases from J; bases unmatched to any gene: 6. Germline V gives CDR1 LNHDA, CDR2 SQIVND (reference sequence). Here the CDR3 DNA reads TGTGCCAGTAGTGGGACTAGCGAAAACAAAGAGACCCAGTACTTC. Protein sequence: CASSGTSENKETQYF.

The V and J genes are TRBV15 and TRBJ2-1; D remains unclear. Germline-derived CDR1 and CDR2 are LNHNV and YYDKDF (reference sequence). The CDR3 is 12 amino acids. The germline V and J ends were trimmed by 2 bases and 8 bases, with 7 bases remaining between them. The CDR3 is CATSRIRDEQFF. The CDR3 nucleotides are TGTGCCACCAGCAGAATACGAGATGAGCAGTTCTTC.

The chain joins TRBV7-8 to TRBJ2-7; tentatively, D is TRBD1 (5 bases). From germline, CDR1 is SGHVS and CDR2 FQNEAQ. This CDR3 region has 13 residues. V gave up 1 base and J gave up 7 bases, with 11 bases separating them. In DNA form, the CDR3 reads TGTGCCAGCAGCTTAGAGTCAGGGTTTGAGCAGTACTTC. Translation gives CASSLESGFEQYF. Full variable domain (remainder filled in from reference TRBV7-8 and TRBJ2-7): GAGVSQSPRYKVAKRGQDVALRCDPISGHVSLFWYQQALGQGPEFLTYFQNEAQLDKSGLPSDRFFAERPEGSVSTLKIQRTQQEDSAVYLCASSLESGFEQYFGPGTRLTVT.

The genes are TRBV30 and TRBJ1-5; D not certain. This CDR3 is built from 13 residues. Germline CDR1 and CDR2: GTSNPN and SVGIG (reference sequence). V was trimmed by 5 bases and J by 3 bases, leaving 11 bases between them. The CDR3: CAWADGVNQPQHF. In nucleotides, the CDR3 is TGTGCCTGGGCGGACGGGGTCAATCAGCCCCAGCATTTT.

The chain joins TRBV19 to TRBJ2-5; 16 nucleotides line up with TRBD2. The germline CDR1 and CDR2 sequences are LNHDA and SQIVND (reference sequence). The length of the CDR3 is 16 residues. The trim removed 3 bases at V and 4 bases at J, leaving 2 bases unmatched. This CDR3 reads CASSIGTSGGVETQYF. In DNA form, the CDR3 reads TGTGCCAGTAGTATCGGGACTAGCGGGGGGGTAGAGACCCAGTACTTC.

The sample holds one count of this clone. The rearrangement links TRBV5-1 to TRBJ1-4; D possibly corresponds to TRBD1 (5 bases). CDR1 and CDR2 from the germline V gene are SGHRS and YFSETQ. The CDR3 consists of 15 residues. Deletions cut 4 bases from V and 7 bases from J, with 17 bases between. The DNA of the CDR3 is TGCGCCAGCAGCGCGGGACCATCCGACATTGAAAAACTGTTTTTT. It yields the protein CASSAGPSDIEKLFF.

The V call is TRBV4-2, the J call TRBJ1-2, with D possibly matching TRBD1 (6 bases). The CDR3 covers 15 residues. V was cut by 2 bases and J by 3 bases, with 13 bases left in between. The germline gives CDR1 LGHNA, CDR2 YNFKEQ. CDR3 region: CASSQTMGADYGYTF. CDR3 bases: TGTGCCAGCAGCCAAACGATGGGGGCGGACTATGGCTACACCTTC.

The rearrangement links TRBV7-6 to TRBJ1-3; D is possibly TRBD1 (6 bases). CDR3 length: 15 residues. The V end lost 3 bases, the J end lost 2 bases, and 11 bases lay between the germline ends. CDR1 and CDR2 from the germline V gene are SGHVS and FNYEAQ. The CDR3 nucleotides are TGTGCCAGCAGCTTCACAGGGACTACTGGAAACACCATATATTTT. Translation: CASSFTGTTGNTIYF.

This clone was counted once. The chain uses TRBV10-3 and TRBJ1-2; D is perhaps TRBD1 (5 bases). The germline V gene encodes CDR1 ENHRY and CDR2 SYGVKD. V lost 0 bases and J 5 bases, leaving 13 bases between the germline ends. The CDR3 runs to 15 residues. The CDR3, as DNA: TGTGCCATCAGTGAGTCCAGGGTTGGGTCTTATGGCTACACCTTC. Its protein is CAISESRVGSYGYTF.

This clone was detected a few times. The V gene is TRBV30, the J gene TRBJ1-1, with TRBD1 matching 10 bases. The germline CDR1 and CDR2 sequences are GTSNPN and SVGIG (reference sequence). V lost 3 bases to trimming and J lost 1 base; unmatched junction nucleotides: 8. This CDR3 spans 16 amino acids. CDR3: CAWRKGQGIWNTEAFF. CDR3 DNA sequence: TGTGCCTGGAGAAAGGGACAGGGGATTTGGAACACTGAAGCTTTCTTT.

This clone has a single count. The chain joins TRBV7-2 to TRBJ1-4; D is possibly TRBD1 (5 bases). The germline V and J ends were trimmed by 5 bases and 6 bases, with 16 bases remaining between them. The CDR3 is 15 amino acids. Per germline, CDR1 SGHTA and CDR2 FQGNSA. The CDR3 nucleotides read TGTGCCAGCAGCCCCCGAAGAGGACAAGATGAAAAACTGTTTTTT. Its translation: CASSPRRGQDEKLFF.